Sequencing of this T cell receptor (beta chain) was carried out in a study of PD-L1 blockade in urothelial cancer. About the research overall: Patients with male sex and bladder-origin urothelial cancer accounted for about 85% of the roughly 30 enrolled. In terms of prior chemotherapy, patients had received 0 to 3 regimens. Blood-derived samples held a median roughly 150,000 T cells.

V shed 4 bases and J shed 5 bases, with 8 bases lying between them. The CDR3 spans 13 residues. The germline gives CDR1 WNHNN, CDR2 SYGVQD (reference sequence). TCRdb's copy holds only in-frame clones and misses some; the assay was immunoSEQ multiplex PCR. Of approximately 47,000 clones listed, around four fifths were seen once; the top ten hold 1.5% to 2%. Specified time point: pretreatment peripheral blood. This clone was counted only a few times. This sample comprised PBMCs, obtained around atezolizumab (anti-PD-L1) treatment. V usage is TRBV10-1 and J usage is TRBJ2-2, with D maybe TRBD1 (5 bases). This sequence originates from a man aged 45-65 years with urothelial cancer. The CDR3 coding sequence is TGCGCCAGCAGTGTATACAGGACCGGGGAGCTGTTTTTT. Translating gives CASSVYRTGELFF.